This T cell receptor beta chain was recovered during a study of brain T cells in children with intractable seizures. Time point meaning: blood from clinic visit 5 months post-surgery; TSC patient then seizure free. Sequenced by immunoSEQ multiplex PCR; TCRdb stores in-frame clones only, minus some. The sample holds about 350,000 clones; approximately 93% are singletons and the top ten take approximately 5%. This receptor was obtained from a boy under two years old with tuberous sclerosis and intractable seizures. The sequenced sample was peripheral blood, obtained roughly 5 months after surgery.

The CDR3 DNA sequence: TGTGCCAGCAGCTGGAGCGGGGCGATCGATGAGCAGTTCTTC. Protein sequence: CASSWSGAIDEQFF. V is TRBV7-3 and J is TRBJ2-1; 7 positions agree with TRBD2. Unmatched junction bases numbered 8, after V lost 4 bases and J lost 8 bases. Per germline, CDR1 SGHTA and CDR2 FQGTGA. There are 14 residues in the CDR3.